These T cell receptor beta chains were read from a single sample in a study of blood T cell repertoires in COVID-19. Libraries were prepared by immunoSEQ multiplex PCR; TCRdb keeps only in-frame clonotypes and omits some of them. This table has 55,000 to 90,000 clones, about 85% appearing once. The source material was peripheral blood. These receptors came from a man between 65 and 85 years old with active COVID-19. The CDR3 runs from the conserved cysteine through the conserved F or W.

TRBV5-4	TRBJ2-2	CASSLGGTGVGELFF
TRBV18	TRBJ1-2	CASTQGGYTF
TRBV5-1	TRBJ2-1	CASSPGLARWGGGYNEQFF
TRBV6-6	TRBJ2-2	CASSYGRRENTGELFF
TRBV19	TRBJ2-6	CASTLRGLPRSGANVLTF
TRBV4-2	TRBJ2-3	CASSQVASGRGADTQYF
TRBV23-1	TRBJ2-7	CASNTPGQGLYEQYF
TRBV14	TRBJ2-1	CASSQEGQTSSYNEQFF
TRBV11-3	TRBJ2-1	CASSLDGTSGEQFF
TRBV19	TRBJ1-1	CASTRPGRAEAFF
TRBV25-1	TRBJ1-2	CASRPSRGGNYGYTF
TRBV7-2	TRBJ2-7	CASSLLPYEQYF
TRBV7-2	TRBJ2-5	CASNRDRGETQYF
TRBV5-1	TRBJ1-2	CASSSQGADGYTF
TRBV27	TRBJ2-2	CASSRTVGANTGELFF
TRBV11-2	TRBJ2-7	CASSLVGRDEQYF
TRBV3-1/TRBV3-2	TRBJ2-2	CASSQEGLAGGGTGELFF
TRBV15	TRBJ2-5	CATSRVAGGETQYF
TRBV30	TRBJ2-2	CAWGPATGGELFF
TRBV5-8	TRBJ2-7	CASSLGGDGSYEQYF
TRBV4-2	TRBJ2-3	CASSPGTDTDTQYF
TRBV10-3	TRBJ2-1	CAISVGGGGTGNEQFF
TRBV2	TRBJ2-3	CASSSDFSAGTQYF